A single sample gave rise to the 32 T cell receptor beta chains below, sequenced in a study of OX40 agonist ivuxolimab in advanced cancers. The data were produced by immunoSEQ multiplex PCR, yet TCRdb's version contains in-frame clones alone and is incomplete. The table shows over 50,000 clones, with about 93% occurring only once. The specimen comprised CD4+ or CD8+ T cells sorted from blood, sampled in a trial of the OX40 agonist ivuxolimab. The receptors originated from an adult with an advanced solid tumor such as melanoma, head and neck, liver or kidney cancer.

The genes are TRBV15 and TRBJ1-2; D uncertain. CDR1 is LNHNV and CDR2 is YYDKDF in the germline V gene (reference sequence). The CDR3 extends over 21 amino acids. Between the trimmed V and J ends, which lost 5 bases and 4 bases, there was a span of 35 bases. The CDR3 DNA reads as TGTGCCACCAGCGGATCGACGAGAGCAGCGCGACTGTGTGGAAATACCTATGGCTACACCTTC. Encoded protein: CATSGSTRAARLCGNTYGYTF.

The chain joins TRBV19 to TRBJ2-3, with D perhaps TRBD2 (5 bases). The CDR3 runs 13 residues. The germline gives CDR1 LNHDA, CDR2 SQIVND (reference sequence). V lost 8 bases, J lost 1 base, and 10 bases lay in between. CDR3 bases: TGTGCCAGTGGGAGAATGGGCACAGATACGCAGTATTTT. Its protein is CASGRMGTDTQYF. The full variable domain, in which reference TRBV19 and TRBJ2-3 provide the parts outside the CDR3, is DGGITQSPKYLFRKEGQNVTLSCEQNLNHDAMYWYRQDPGQGLRLIYYSQIVNDFQKGDIAEGYSVSREKKESFPLTVTSAQKNPTAFYLCASGRMGTDTQYFGPGTRLTVL.

V usage is TRBV2 and J usage is TRBJ2-3; D is ambiguous. The CDR3 covers 15 residues. Per germline, CDR1 SNHLY and CDR2 FYNNEI. V was pared by 8 bases and J by 0 bases, with 15 bases between. CDR3 sequence reads: CASLYLGPSTDTQYF. CDR3 sequence (DNA): TGTGCCAGCCTATACCTCGGGCCGAGCACAGATACGCAGTATTTT.

This clone came up once. CDR3 DNA: TGTGCCAGTTCTCGTAGCCTCGGGGAGTCTGGGGCCAACGTCCTGACTTTC. Translation: CASSRSLGESGANVLTF. This rearrangement joins TRBV19 to TRBJ2-6; D may be TRBD2 (5 bases). Germline CDR1 and CDR2: LNHDA and SQIVND (reference sequence). The ends were cut back, 8 bases at V and 1 base at J, with 18 bases in the middle. CDR3 length: 17 amino acids.

This chain connects TRBV10-3 to TRBJ2-3; 7 bases map to TRBD1. Germline V gene data show CDR1 as ENHRY and CDR2 as SYGVKD. CDR3 length: 13 amino acids. Losses at the gene ends were 10 bases for V and 4 bases for J; bases not matched to a gene: 8. The CDR3, as DNA: TGTGCCACTCAGACAGGGCCCCCAGATACGCAGTATTTT. It specifies CATQTGPPDTQYF.

The genes are TRBV7-2 and TRBJ2-1; tentative D call: TRBD2 (5 bases). CDR1 SGHTA and CDR2 FQGNSA come from the germline V gene. Deletions cut 3 bases from V and 0 bases from J, with 18 bases between. This CDR3 has 18 amino acids. CDR3 nucleotides: TGTGCCAGCAGCTTTCCCTTGCGGGCCACCGTCTCCTACAATGAGCAGTTCTTC. It is translated as CASSFPLRATVSYNEQFF.

This chain connects TRBV4-1 to TRBJ1-1; weak D call: TRBD1 (6 bases). This CDR3 has 14 residues. Germline CDR1 reads MGHRA; CDR2 reads YSYEKL. V dropped 1 base and J dropped 5 bases, with 11 bases sitting between them. The CDR3 DNA reads as TGCGCCAGCAGCCAAGGGACAGAGTGGACTGAAGCTTTCTTT. This codes for CASSQGTEWTEAFF.

This clone was recorded only once. The V call is TRBV23-1, the J call TRBJ2-7, with 9 nucleotides matching TRBD2. TRBV23-1 has ORF status, its function being uncertain. The length of the CDR3 is 15 residues. J was trimmed by 2 bases and V by 3 bases; bases with no gene match: 5. Written as DNA, the CDR3 is TGCGCCAGCAGTCACTCCCGACTAGCGGCCTACGAGCAGTACTTC. It codes for CASSHSRLAAYEQYF.

This rearrangement joins TRBV29-1 to TRBJ2-2; D is ambiguous. The ends were cut back, 6 bases at V and 5 bases at J, with 10 bases in the middle. The CDR3 is 12 residues long. CDR1 and CDR2 (germline): SQVTM, ANQGSEA. CDR3 loop: CSVPFRTGELFF. CDR3 DNA: TGCAGCGTGCCATTTAGGACCGGGGAGCTGTTTTTT.

The chain combines TRBV10-1 with TRBJ2-3, with D tentatively TRBD1 (5 bases). The CDR3 is 15 residues long. CDR1 and CDR2 (germline): WNHNN, SYGVQD (reference sequence). V lost 3 bases and J 5 bases, leaving 15 bases between the germline ends. CDR3 DNA: TGCGCCAGCAGTGATTGGGGCTCTAAGGAAGATACGCAGTATTTT. Translation gives CASSDWGSKEDTQYF.

This chain links TRBV25-1 with TRBJ2-1; TRBD1 agrees at 9 bases. The junction had 14 bases not matched to a gene; V was cut back by 5 bases and J by 9 bases. The CDR3 is 16 residues long. CDR1 MGHDK and CDR2 SYGVNS come from the germline V gene. The CDR3 sequence is CASSTLGGQGQGEQFF. As DNA, the CDR3 is TGTGCCAGCAGTACCCTGGGTGGACAGGGACAGGGTGAGCAGTTCTTC. The full variable domain, rest sourced from reference TRBV25-1 and TRBJ2-1, is EADIYQTPRYLVIGTGKKITLECSQTMGHDKMYWYQQDPGMELHLIHYSYGVNSTEKGDLSSESTVSRIRTEHFPLTLESARPSHTSQYLCASSTLGGQGQGEQFFGPGTRLTVL.

This clone has only one observation. This chain connects TRBV29-1 to TRBJ2-7; 7 bases fit TRBD1. The CDR3 totals 15 residues. Germline CDR1 reads SQVTM; CDR2 reads ANQGSEA. With V trimmed by 3 bases and J by 2 bases, 10 bases remained unmatched. The CDR3 here is CSVELYRGPAYEQYF. The CDR3 nucleotides are TGCAGCGTTGAGCTCTACAGGGGCCCCGCCTACGAGCAGTACTTC.

A few counts support this clone. V usage is TRBV30 and J usage is TRBJ1-1; 7 bases line up with TRBD1. This CDR3 region has 13 residues. Trimming cost V 8 bases and J 3 bases; bases outside gene matches: 9. Germline lookup yields CDR1 GTSNPN and CDR2 SVGIG (reference sequence). Here the CDR3 DNA reads TGTGCCACGACAGGGCTGAGCGACACTGAAGCTTTCTTT. Encoded protein: CATTGLSDTEAFF.

The rearrangement links TRBV2 to TRBJ2-7, with TRBD2 matching 10 bases. J was trimmed by 3 bases and V by 3 bases; bases with no gene match: 2. CDR1 is SNHLY and CDR2 is FYNNEI in the germline V gene. This CDR3 has 14 amino acids. As DNA, the CDR3 is TGTGCCAGCAGTGAGACTAGCGGGTTCTACGAGCAGTACTTC. Translation gives CASSETSGFYEQYF.

The chain recombines TRBV27 with TRBJ1-2; TRBD1 matches at 8 bases. Germline V lookup: CDR1 MNHEY, CDR2 SMNVEV (reference sequence). With 5 bases clipped from V and 4 bases from J, the junction kept 6 bases outside the gene matches. This CDR3 comprises 14 residues. The CDR3 reads CASSPNTGGYGYTF. The CDR3 coding sequence is TGTGCCAGCAGTCCAAACACAGGGGGCTATGGCTACACCTTC.

The J gene is TRBJ2-7, the V gene TRBV27; TRBD2 agrees at 12 bases. Germline CDR1 MNHEY, CDR2 SMNVEV (reference sequence). The CDR3 has 14 amino acids. The V and J ends lost 6 bases and 1 base, in that order; junction bases with no gene match: 1. As DNA, the CDR3 is TGTGCCAGCAGGGGACTAGCGGGTTCCTACGAGCAGTACTTC. This encodes CASRGLAGSYEQYF.

The V gene is TRBV10-3, the J gene TRBJ1-5; TRBD1 aligns across 10 bases. The germline V gene has CDR1 ENHRY and CDR2 SYGVKD. With V trimmed by 10 bases and J by 5 bases, 8 bases remained unmatched. The CDR3 is 14 amino acids. The CDR3, as DNA: TGTGCCAGCTGGACAGGGGGTAATGATCAGCCCCAGCATTTT. This codes for CASWTGGNDQPQHF.

The V call is TRBV19, the J call TRBJ2-7; the D gene is possibly TRBD2 (5 bases). The V gene's germline CDR1 is LNHDA and CDR2 SQIVND (reference sequence). This CDR3 has 13 residues. V was pared by 5 bases and J by 6 bases, with 14 bases between. DNA of the CDR3: TGTGCCAGTAGTGTGCCAGGACGGGGCGAGCAGTACTTC. Translating gives CASSVPGRGEQYF.

This chain links TRBV7-2 with TRBJ2-1; 12 positions match TRBD2. The CDR3 consists of 17 residues. CDR1 SGHTA and CDR2 FQGNSA come from the germline V gene. The V segment lost 5 bases and the J segment 3 bases; nucleotides outside the gene matches: 8. This CDR3 reads CASSPRLAGELYNEQFF. The CDR3 region has the DNA TGTGCCAGCAGCCCGAGACTAGCGGGAGAGCTCTACAATGAGCAGTTCTTC. The full variable domain, in which reference TRBV7-2 and TRBJ2-1 provide the parts outside the CDR3, is GAGVSQSPSNKVTEKGKDVELRCDPISGHTALYWYRQSLGQGLEFLIYFQGNSAPDKSGLPSDRFSAERTGGSVSTLTIQRTQQEDSAVYLCASSPRLAGELYNEQFFGPGTRLTVL.

This clone has a handful of counts. The chain uses TRBV11-3 and TRBJ2-1; D unclear. V lost 5 bases and J lost 0, with 17 bases in between. The CDR3 extends over 17 amino acids. CDR1 is SGHNT and CDR2 is YENEEA in the germline V gene. Here the CDR3 reads CASSPTKGLSSYNEQFF. In DNA form, the CDR3 reads TGTGCCAGCAGCCCCACTAAGGGTCTTAGCTCCTACAATGAGCAGTTCTTC.

Written as DNA, the CDR3 is TGTGCCAGCAGCTACACCCTCGTTCGGGGTGGCGAGCAGTACTTC. It yields the protein CASSYTLVRGGEQYF. The V call is TRBV7-9, the J call TRBJ2-7, with D possibly being TRBD2 (5 bases). Trimming stripped 4 bases from V and 6 bases from J, with 19 bases between. The CDR3 has 15 residues. Per germline, CDR1 SEHNR and CDR2 FQNEAQ (reference sequence).

The V call is TRBV11-3, the J call TRBJ2-7; the D gene could be TRBD1 or TRBD2 (5 bases each). V lost 1 base and J lost 1, with 11 bases in between. Germline CDR1 and CDR2: SGHNT and YENEEA. The CDR3 has 15 amino acids. CDR3 region: CASSLGGTASYEQYF. The DNA for the CDR3 is TGTGCCAGCAGCTTAGGTGGGACGGCTTCCTACGAGCAGTACTTC.

The chain has TRBV28 and TRBJ2-3; D is possibly TRBD2 (6 bases). V was clipped by 5 bases and J by 2 bases, with 14 bases between them. This CDR3 has 15 amino acids. Germline CDR1 reads MDHEN; CDR2 reads SYDVKM. The CDR3: CASSPRDLDTDTQYF. As DNA, the CDR3 is TGTGCCAGCAGTCCTCGGGACTTAGACACAGATACGCAGTATTTT.

This chain connects TRBV28 to TRBJ2-3; no clear D. Germline V CDR1 and CDR2: MDHEN, SYDVKM. The CDR3 is made up of 15 amino acids. Trimming left V 2 bases short and J 0 bases short, with 9 bases between. The CDR3 region is CASSLGSSSTDTQYF. The CDR3 DNA reads as TGTGCCAGCAGTTTAGGCTCCTCTAGCACAGATACGCAGTATTTT. Looking up the rest from reference TRBV28 and TRBJ2-3 gives the full variable domain: DVKVTQSSRYLVKRTGEKVFLECVQDMDHENMFWYRQDPGLGLRLIYFSYDVKMKEKGDIPEGYSVSREKKERFSLILESASTNQTSMYLCASSLGSSSTDTQYFGPGTRLTVL.

The chain couples TRBV30 to TRBJ1-4, with a weak D call TRBD1 (5 bases). The CDR3 extends over 14 amino acids. Between the trimmed V and J ends, which lost 5 bases and 8 bases, there was a span of 18 bases. The germline gives CDR1 GTSNPN, CDR2 SVGIG (reference sequence). The CDR3 nucleotides are TGTGCCTGGGGGGCCGGGGCCACCGGAGAAAAACTGTTTTTT. Its protein is CAWGAGATGEKLFF.

The chain combines TRBV6-4 with TRBJ2-3; unclear D gene. This CDR3 is built from 15 residues. V gave up 2 bases and J gave up 4 bases, with 13 bases separating them. From germline, CDR1 is MRHNA and CDR2 SNTAGT. The CDR3: CASSDQDSPADTQYF. The CDR3 DNA reads as TGTGCCAGCAGTGACCAAGACTCGCCTGCAGATACGCAGTATTTT.

The CDR3 sequence is CASSNRGGAGRNEQYF. CDR3 DNA: TGTGCCAGCAGCAATAGGGGCGGGGCAGGGAGGAACGAGCAGTACTTC. The chain recombines TRBV9 with TRBJ2-7, with D possibly TRBD2 on 6 matching bases. Germline CDR1 is SGDLS and CDR2 is YYNGEE. This CDR3 is 16 amino acids long. V was pared by 4 bases and J by 5 bases, with 22 bases between.

The rearrangement uses TRBV7-9 and TRBJ2-1, with 7 bases that match TRBD1. The CDR3 is 15 amino acids. Trimming removed 3 bases from V and 8 bases from J; junction bases left unmatched: 10. Germline V gene data show CDR1 as SEHNR and CDR2 as FQNEAQ (reference sequence). The CDR3 nucleotides are TGTGCCAGCAGCTTCAATGACAGGGTTGGTCATGAGCAGTTCTTC. As protein: CASSFNDRVGHEQFF. The full variable domain, its missing parts supplied by reference TRBV7-9 and TRBJ2-1, is DTGVSQNPRHKITKRGQNVTFRCDPISEHNRLYWYRQTLGQGPEFLTYFQNEAQLEKSRLLSDRFSAERPKGSFSTLEIQRTEQGDSAMYLCASSFNDRVGHEQFFGPGTRLTVL.

This chain uses TRBV30 with TRBJ2-7, with TRBD1 identical over 8 bases. This CDR3 is built from 15 residues. The trim removed 1 base at V and 3 bases at J, leaving 8 bases unmatched. CDR1 is GTSNPN, CDR2 SVGIG, per germline (reference sequence). CDR3 DNA sequence: TGTGCCTGGAGTGGGGTCAGGGGGCTTCTCTACGAGCAGTACTTC. Translated: CAWSGVRGLLYEQYF.

In its sample, this clone was seen once. CDR3 DNA sequence: TGTGCCAGCAGTTTAGTGACGGGTTCGTCCCGATGGGCCTACGAGCAGTACTTC. Translating it yields CASSLVTGSSRWAYEQYF. The rearrangement uses TRBV28 and TRBJ2-7; no clear D. CDR3 size: 18 residues. Trimming shortened V by 2 bases and J by 2 bases, and 22 bases separated the two germline ends. Germline V CDR1 and CDR2: MDHEN, SYDVKM.

The chain recombines TRBV5-5 with TRBJ2-1; 8 nucleotides agree with TRBD2. CDR3 length: 17 amino acids. CDR1 and CDR2 from the germline V gene are SGHKS and YYEKEE (reference sequence). With V trimmed by 3 bases and J by 3 bases, 11 bases remained unmatched. The CDR3, as DNA: TGTGCCAGCAGCTCCCGGGGGGGAGCGGATTACTACAATGAGCAGTTCTTC. It yields the protein CASSSRGGADYYNEQFF.

This chain joins TRBV5-6 and TRBJ2-7; the D gene could be TRBD1 or TRBD2 (5 bases each). Per germline, CDR1 SGHDT and CDR2 YYEEEE. The length of the CDR3 is 15 residues. V lost 0 bases to trimming and J lost 0 bases, with 10 bases between them. CDR3 nucleotide sequence: TGTGCCAGCAGCTTGGCGGCAGGGAGCTCCTACGAGCAGTACTTC. It codes for CASSLAAGSSYEQYF.